This T cell receptor (beta chain) was documented in a study of blood T cell repertoires in COVID-19 (dated by TCRdb to 2020 to 2022). Looking at the study overall: Samples from collaborators originated in the United States, Italy and Spain and spanned both the acute and convalescent phases of COVID-19. The material from the prospective study consisted of cDNA or gDNA derived from T cells, B-cell-depleted T cells, or PBMCs. Deeply sampled blood TCRbeta repertoires from subjects exposed to, actively infected with, or recovered from COVID-19 were included in the dataset. The repertoires were released in a freely available public database meant as a resource for research on the immune response to SARS-CoV-2. Samples were obtained from the ongoing ImmuneRACE study (first 160 participants) and from over 1,000 subjects provided by 6 global collaborators. Nearly every sample came with metadata listing a de-identified subject ID, COVID-19 status, age in years and sex. Where available, HLA class I and class II types were taken from metadata supplied by the sample provider and were not determined by assay-based typing.

The study at large found these results: The amount of clinical and demographic metadata varied by source and participant and was provided uncurated.

V is trimmed back by 8 bases and J by 6 bases, and the junction contains 8 bases that no gene match accounts for. The CDR3 contains 14 residues, cysteine and phenylalanine counted. Here the CDR3 DNA is all that survives: 42 bases in frame from base 1. CDR1 and CDR2, looked up from the germline V gene, are WSHSY and SAAADI. Comments on this clone: The antigen this receptor binds is unknown. There are no base qualities to consult, and no much larger clone falls within one base.

Each collaborating institution followed its own protocols to collect whole blood in K2EDTA tubes. For TCRbeta analysis, collaborators shipped samples in one of three forms: frozen whole blood, isolated PBMCs, or DNA extracted from either of those sample types. The immunoSEQ Assay, a bias-controlled multiplex PCR, was used to amplify TCRbeta CDR3 regions from genomic DNA. Concerning the study's data processing: The number of nucleated cells in each sample was estimated by amplification of reference gene primers within the assay. To quantify the absolute abundance of each unique TCRbeta CDR3 rearrangement, sequence reads were collapsed and filtered. For each sample, productive Simpson clonality was calculated by taking the square root of Simpson's diversity index across productive rearrangements. The table comes from immuneACCESS by way of TCRdb, which keeps in-frame sequences with V and J called. Part of the clones is missing from these tables; in studies checked, under half for an unresolved V gene and the rest for unknown reasons. The V and J calls and clone size were taken over from that table, and D and trimming were inferred from the DNA. Recorded for this sample are 130,000 to 150,000 clones; approximately 82% of them occurred a single time. The ten most abundant clones make up roughly 10% of the sample.

Sequenced: peripheral blood. The sequence links TRBV10-2 to TRBJ2-1; 9 central nucleotides agree with TRBD1. This TCR was recovered from a man aged 55 to 69 with active or convalescent COVID-19. Here the CDR3 is given as CASFLGTGSNEQFF. The nucleotide sequence reads TGCGCCAGCTTCCTCGGGACAGGGTCCAATGAGCAGTTCTTC.